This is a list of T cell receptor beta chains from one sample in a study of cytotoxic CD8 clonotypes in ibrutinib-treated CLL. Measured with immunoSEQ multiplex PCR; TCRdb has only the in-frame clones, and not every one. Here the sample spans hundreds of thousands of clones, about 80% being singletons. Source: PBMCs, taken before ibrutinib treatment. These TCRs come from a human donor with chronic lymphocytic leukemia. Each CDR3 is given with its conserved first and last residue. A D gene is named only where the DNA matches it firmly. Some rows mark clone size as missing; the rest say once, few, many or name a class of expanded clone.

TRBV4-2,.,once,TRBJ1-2,TGTGCCAGCAGCCAAGTCACCCAGGGGAACTATGGCTACACCTTC,CASSQVTQGNYGYTF
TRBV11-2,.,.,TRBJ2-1,TGTGCCAGCAGCCTGGACTTGACTTTAGGCGATGAGCAGTTCTTC,CASSLDLTLGDEQFF
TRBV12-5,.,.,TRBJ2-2,TGTGCTAGTGGTCCCATGAACACCGGGGAGCTGTTTTTT,CASGPMNTGELFF
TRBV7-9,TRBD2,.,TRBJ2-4,TGTGCCAGCAGCTATACTAGCGGGAGGATTCAGTACTTC,CASSYTSGRIQYF
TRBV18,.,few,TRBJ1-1,TGTGCCAGCTCACCCCCCGTGAACACTGAAGCTTTCTTT,CASSPPVNTEAFF
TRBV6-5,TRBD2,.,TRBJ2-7,TGTGCCAGCAGGGCGGGGGGTAGTACCTACGAGCAGTACTTC,CASRAGGSTYEQYF
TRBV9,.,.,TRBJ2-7,TGTGCCAGCAGCGTAGATGGACTCTTATCCTACGAGCAGTACTTC,CASSVDGLLSYEQYF
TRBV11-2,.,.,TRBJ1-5,TGTGCCAGCAGCTTAGATGGCCGGTCCGGTCAGCCCCAGCATTTT,CASSLDGRSGQPQHF
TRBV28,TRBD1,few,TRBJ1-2,TGTGCCAGCAGTTTGGGACAGGGCTATGGCTACACCTTC,CASSLGQGYGYTF
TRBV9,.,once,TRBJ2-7,TGTGCCAGCAGCGAACGAGATGGTAGGGATTACTACGAGCAGTACTTC,CASSERDGRDYYEQYF
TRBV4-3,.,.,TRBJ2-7,TGCGCCAGCAGCCAATTCCAGGGTTACGAGCAGTACTTC,CASSQFQGYEQYF
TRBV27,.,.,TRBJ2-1,TGTGCCAGCAGTTTAACCCCACGGAGGGCTTTGGCGTCGGGTGAGCAGTTCTTC,CASSLTPRRALASGEQFF
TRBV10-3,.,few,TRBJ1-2,TGTGCCATCAGCCTCCTGGGGGGAGATGGCTACACCTTC,CAISLLGGDGYTF
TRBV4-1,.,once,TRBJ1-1,TGCGCCAGCAGCCAAGATATGGGGCGGCGAAACACTGAAGCTTTCTTT,CASSQDMGRRNTEAFF
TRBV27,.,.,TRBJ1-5,TGTGCCAGCAGTCCAATGATGGGTTTGGGCCATCAGCCCCAGCATTTT,CASSPMMGLGHQPQHF
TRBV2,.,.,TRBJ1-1,TGTGCCAGCAGACCGCGTAGAACCTCAAACACTGAAGCTTTCTTT,CASRPRRTSNTEAFF
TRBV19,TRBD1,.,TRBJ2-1,TGTGCCAGTACCGAAGGACAGGGCGGCTACAATGAGCAGTTCTTC,CASTEGQGGYNEQFF
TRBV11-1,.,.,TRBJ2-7,TGTGCCAGCAGTAAAGGAAAAACCTACGAGCAGTACTTC,CASSKGKTYEQYF
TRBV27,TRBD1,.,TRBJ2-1,TGTGCCAGCAGTTTATACAGGGGTAATGAGCAGTTCTTC,CASSLYRGNEQFF
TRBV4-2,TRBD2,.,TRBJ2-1,TGTGCCAGCAGCCAGACTAGCGGGAGGGCCGATGAGCAGTTCTTC,CASSQTSGRADEQFF
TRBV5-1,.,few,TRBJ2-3,TGCGCCAGCAGCTTTCTGGGGGGTGATACGCAGTATTTT,CASSFLGGDTQYF
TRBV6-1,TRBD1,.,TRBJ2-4,TGTGCCAGCAGTGAAAGGCCAGGGGGTTTAGACATTCAGTACTTC,CASSERPGGLDIQYF
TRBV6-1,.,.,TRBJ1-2,TGTGCCAGCAGTGAAAATCGAACTCCGGGCTACACCTTC,CASSENRTPGYTF
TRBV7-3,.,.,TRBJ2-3,TGTGCCAGCAGCCCTGCGTCGTACACAGATACGCAGTATTTT,CASSPASYTDTQYF
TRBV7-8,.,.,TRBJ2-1,TGTGCCAGCAGCTTAGGACCAACTAGCTATTACCGGGATGAGCAGTTCTTC,CASSLGPTSYYRDEQFF
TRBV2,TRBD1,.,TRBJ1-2,TGTGCCAGCAGTGACACGACAGGGACTGGCTACACCTTC,CASSDTTGTGYTF
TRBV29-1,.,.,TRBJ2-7,TGCAGCGTTGAAGATCCGAGTAGTGCGGCAGGATCCTACGAGCAGTACTTC,CSVEDPSSAAGSYEQYF
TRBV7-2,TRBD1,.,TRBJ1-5,TGTGCCAGCAGCTTAGAGGGACAGGGCAACAATCAGCCCCAGCATTTT,CASSLEGQGNNQPQHF
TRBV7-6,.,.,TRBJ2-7,TGTGCCAGCAGCTTAGGAGCAGGGGACTACGAGCAGTACTTC,CASSLGAGDYEQYF
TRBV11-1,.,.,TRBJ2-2,TGTGCCAGCAGCTTTATGGCAGGGGCTACCACCGGGGAGCTGTTTTTT,CASSFMAGATTGELFF
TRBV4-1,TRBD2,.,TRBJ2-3,TGCGCCAGCAGCCAGGGACTAGTGCTTGGTACGCAGTATTTT,CASSQGLVLGTQYF
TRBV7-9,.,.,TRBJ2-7,TGTGCCAGCAGCCCCGTGGGGGTGCCGTGGATCTTC,CASSPVGVPWIF
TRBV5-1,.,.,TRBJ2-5,TGCGCCAGCAGCTTGGAAGTGAGCGAGACCCAGTACTTC,CASSLEVSETQYF
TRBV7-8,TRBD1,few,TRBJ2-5,TGTGCCAGCAGCTCTAAAAGATACAGGGGAGAGACCCAGTACTTC,CASSSKRYRGETQYF
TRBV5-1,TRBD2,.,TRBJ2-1,TGCGCCAGCAGCTTGTTAGCGGGAGTTCGCAATGAGCAGTTCTTC,CASSLLAGVRNEQFF